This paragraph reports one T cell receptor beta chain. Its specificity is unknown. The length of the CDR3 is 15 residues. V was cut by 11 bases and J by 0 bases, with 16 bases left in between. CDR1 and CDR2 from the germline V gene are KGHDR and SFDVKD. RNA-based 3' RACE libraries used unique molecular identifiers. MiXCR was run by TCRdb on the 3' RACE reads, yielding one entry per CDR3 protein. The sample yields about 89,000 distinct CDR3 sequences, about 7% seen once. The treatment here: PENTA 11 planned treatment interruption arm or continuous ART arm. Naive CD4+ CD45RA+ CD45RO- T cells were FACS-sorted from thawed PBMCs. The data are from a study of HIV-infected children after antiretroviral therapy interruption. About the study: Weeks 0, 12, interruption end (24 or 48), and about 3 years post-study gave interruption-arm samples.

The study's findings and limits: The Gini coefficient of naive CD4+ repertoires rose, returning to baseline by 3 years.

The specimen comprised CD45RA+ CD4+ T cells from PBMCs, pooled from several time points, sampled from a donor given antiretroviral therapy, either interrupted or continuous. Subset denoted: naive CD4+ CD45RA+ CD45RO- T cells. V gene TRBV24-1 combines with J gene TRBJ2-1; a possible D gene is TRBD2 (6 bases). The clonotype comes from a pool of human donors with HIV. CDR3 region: CASGPTRSSYNEQFF. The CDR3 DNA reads TGTGCCAGCGGCCCGACTAGGAGCTCCTACAATGAGCAGTTCTTC.